One and the same sample provided the 30 T cell receptor beta chains below, sequenced in a study of Tregs in tolerant kidney transplant recipients. TCRdb's copy holds only in-frame clones and misses some; the assay was immunoSEQ multiplex PCR. Of about 20,000 clones in the sample, approximately 80% were seen once. The sequencing sample was made of Tregs from blood. The receptors were gathered from a human donor in good health.

The genes are TRBV7-8 and TRBJ2-7; tentative D call: TRBD1 (7 bases). The CDR3 runs to 14 residues. Deletions cut 4 bases from V and 7 bases from J, with 17 bases between. Germline CDR1 is SGHVS and CDR2 is FQNEAQ. CDR3 amino acids: CASSSTGLGREQYF. The CDR3, as DNA: TGTGCCAGCAGCTCGACAGGGTTAGGGAGGGAGCAGTACTTC.

The rearrangement links TRBV4-3 to TRBJ1-2, with TRBD1 as a possible D gene (5 bases). This CDR3 is 13 amino acids long. The V and J ends lost 4 bases and 4 bases respectively, with 10 bases between them. Germline V lookup: CDR1 LGHNA, CDR2 YSLEER. Written as DNA, the CDR3 is TGCGCCAGCAGCCCTCTCGGGGGCTATGGCTACACCTTC. Amino acids: CASSPLGGYGYTF.

The rearrangement links TRBV28 to TRBJ2-2, with D unclear. V was trimmed by 3 bases and J by 6 bases, leaving 2 bases between them. CDR3 length equals 11 residues. CDR1 MDHEN and CDR2 SYDVKM come from the germline V gene. The CDR3 loop is CASSLPGELFF. The CDR3 DNA follows: TGTGCCAGCAGTTTGCCCGGGGAGCTGTTTTTT. Complete variable domain (other parts from reference TRBV28 and TRBJ2-2): DVKVTQSSRYLVKRTGEKVFLECVQDMDHENMFWYRQDPGLGLRLIYFSYDVKMKEKGDIPEGYSVSREKKERFSLILESASTNQTSMYLCASSLPGELFFGEGSRLTVL.

The gene calls are TRBV4-3 and TRBJ2-5, with D perhaps TRBD2 (6 bases). Germline CDR1 reads LGHNA; CDR2 reads YSLEER. Trimming took 4 bases from V and 4 from J, leaving 19 bases between them. The CDR3 covers 16 residues. The CDR3 region has the DNA TGCGCCAGCAGCCGAACTCTCTTCGGGGGAGGAGAGACCCAGTACTTC. Protein product: CASSRTLFGGGETQYF.

V gene TRBV5-1 combines with J gene TRBJ1-2, with 9 positions matching TRBD1. V lost 0 bases and J lost 5; bases outside the gene matches: 8. The CDR3 totals 16 residues. The V gene's germline CDR1 is SGHRS and CDR2 YFSETQ. The CDR3 DNA reads TGCGCCAGCAGCTTGGATTCGGGACAGGGCTTTTATGGCTACACCTTC. This encodes CASSLDSGQGFYGYTF. Based on the CDR3 plus reference TRBV5-1 and TRBJ1-2, the full variable domain is KAGVTQTPRYLIKTRGQQVTLSCSPISGHRSVSWYQQTPGQGLQFLFEYFSETQRNKGNFPGRFSGRQFSNSRSEMNVSTLELGDSALYLCASSLDSGQGFYGYTFGSGTRLTVV.

The rearrangement uses TRBV30 and TRBJ2-5; possibly TRBD1 for D (6 bases). Germline CDR1 and CDR2: GTSNPN and SVGIG (reference sequence). Trimming stripped 3 bases from V and 4 bases from J, with 12 bases between. This CDR3 is 13 amino acids long. CDR3: CAWSASRGETQYF. The DNA of the CDR3 is TGTGCCTGGAGCGCCTCCAGGGGAGAGACCCAGTACTTC.

This chain joins TRBV5-1 and TRBJ1-1, with D possibly being TRBD1 (6 bases). The V end lost 5 bases, the J end lost 1 base, and 9 bases lay between the germline ends. Germline V CDR1 and CDR2: SGHRS, YFSETQ. This CDR3 region has 13 residues. The CDR3 DNA follows: TGCGCCAGCAGTGGGGGGCCGAACACTGAAGCTTTCTTT. Translating it yields CASSGGPNTEAFF.

The chain employs TRBV12-5 and TRBJ2-7, with D possibly matching TRBD1 (6 bases). The germline V gene encodes CDR1 LGHNT and CDR2 FRNRAP. The V end was cut by 9 bases, the J end by 2 bases, with 23 bases between. This CDR3 region has 16 residues. CDR3 protein: CARGEIRDNRTYEQYF. DNA of the CDR3: TGTGCTAGGGGGGAAATCCGGGACAACCGAACCTACGAGCAGTACTTC. Full variable domain (outside the CDR3, taken from reference TRBV12-5 and TRBJ2-7): DARVTQTPRHKVTEMGQEVTMRCQPILGHNTVFWYRQTMMQGLELLAYFRNRAPLDDSGMPKDRFSAEMPDATLATLKIQPSEPRDSAVYFCARGEIRDNRTYEQYFGPGTRLTVT.

The chain recombines TRBV6-4 with TRBJ2-1, with 10 bases fitting TRBD2. The V gene's germline CDR1 is MRHNA and CDR2 SNTAGT. With V trimmed by 10 bases and J by 10 bases, 10 bases remained unmatched. CDR3 length: 13 residues. DNA for the CDR3: TGTGCCACTCCTAGCGGGAGTAACATGGAGCAGTTCTTC. Translated, it gives CATPSGSNMEQFF.

This chain connects TRBV7-9 to TRBJ2-7; no clear D gene. The germline V gene has CDR1 SEHNR and CDR2 FQNEAQ (reference sequence). The V end lost 4 bases, the J end lost 5 bases, and 12 bases lay between the germline ends. The CDR3 is made up of 13 amino acids. CDR3 in amino acids: CASSSLKVNEQYF. The CDR3, as DNA: TGTGCCAGCAGCTCTCTAAAGGTCAACGAGCAGTACTTC.

This clone is classed as medium-sized. The gene calls are TRBV5-4 and TRBJ1-1; TRBD1 matches at 7 bases. Germline V gene sequence: CDR1 SGHNT, CDR2 YYREEE (reference sequence). This CDR3 region has 13 residues. Unmatched junction bases numbered 11, after V lost 4 bases and J lost 11 bases. The CDR3 region is CASSRGTAVGAFF. DNA of the CDR3: TGTGCCAGCAGCCGGGGGACAGCCGTTGGGGCTTTCTTT.

J is TRBJ1-1 and V is TRBV25-1; D unclear. V lost 3 bases, J lost 6 bases, and 23 bases lay in between. The CDR3 is made up of 17 amino acids. Germline CDR1 MGHDK, CDR2 SYGVNS. CDR3 amino acids: CASSERSRPGRTAEAFF. CDR3 nucleotide sequence: TGTGCCAGCAGTGAGCGATCCAGGCCCGGACGGACGGCTGAAGCTTTCTTT. Full variable domain (remainder filled in from reference TRBV25-1 and TRBJ1-1): EADIYQTPRYLVIGTGKKITLECSQTMGHDKMYWYQQDPGMELHLIHYSYGVNSTEKGDLSSESTVSRIRTEHFPLTLESARPSHTSQYLCASSERSRPGRTAEAFFGQGTRLTVV.

The chain uses TRBV6-5 and TRBJ1-6; 8 bases are shared with TRBD1. With 2 bases clipped from V and 7 bases from J, the junction kept 4 bases outside the gene matches. The CDR3 totals 15 residues. Per germline, CDR1 MNHEY and CDR2 SVGAGI. CDR3 DNA: TGTGCCAGCAGTTACGAGTACAGGGGGAATTCACCCCTCCACTTT. It encodes CASSYEYRGNSPLHF.

V and J are TRBV6-5 and TRBJ1-6; D is unresolved. The CDR3 contains 14 residues. CDR1 MNHEY and CDR2 SVGAGI come from the germline V gene. Trimming took off 8 bases at V and 5 bases at J, with 13 bases between the two ends. The CDR3 loop reads CASRLGLDNSPLHF. In DNA, the CDR3 is TGTGCCAGCCGGTTAGGGCTCGATAATTCACCCCTCCACTTT.

This chain joins TRBV29-1 and TRBJ2-1, with D perhaps matching TRBD2 (6 bases). Germline loops: CDR1 SQVTM, CDR2 ANQGSEA. The CDR3 is 13 residues long. In DNA form, the CDR3 reads TGCACCCTGGCCGGGCCCGGAGGGACTGAGCAGTTCTTC. Amino acid sequence: CTLAGPGGTEQFF.

The table lists this clone with a few counts. The CDR3 is CASSLDTGINQPQHF. CDR3 in DNA: TGTGCCAGCAGCTTAGATACAGGGATTAATCAGCCCCAGCATTTT. The V gene is TRBV7-6, the J gene TRBJ1-5; maybe TRBD1 (6 bases). Germline assignment: CDR1 SGHVS and CDR2 FNYEAQ. With 1 base removed from V and 4 bases from J, the gap between germline ends came to 11 bases. The CDR3 sequence is 15 residues long.

This chain links TRBV28 with TRBJ1-5; D gene ambiguous. The ends were cut back, 7 bases at V and 2 bases at J, with 15 bases in the middle. Germline lookup yields CDR1 MDHEN and CDR2 SYDVKM. CDR3 length: 15 residues. CDR3 amino acids: CASIGSEGGNQPQHF. The CDR3 bases are TGTGCCAGCATAGGGTCGGAGGGTGGCAATCAGCCCCAGCATTTT.

This clone was observed a few times. The gene calls are TRBV6-1 and TRBJ1-1; 7 nucleotides match TRBD1. Trimming removed 5 bases from V and 4 bases from J; junction bases left unmatched: 10. Germline V CDR1 and CDR2: MNHNS, SASEGT. This CDR3 region has 15 residues. DNA of the CDR3: TGTGCCAGCAGTCAATGGGGGACAGTGGGCACTGAAGCTTTCTTT. Its translation: CASSQWGTVGTEAFF.

This sequence joins TRBV19 and TRBJ1-1; 8 nucleotides match TRBD1. The CDR3 consists of 15 residues. The V gene end was trimmed by 5 bases and the J gene end by 1 base; junction bases not matched to a gene: 6. Germline V lookup: CDR1 LNHDA, CDR2 SQIVND (reference sequence). CDR3 amino acids: CASSLRTGPNTEAFF. The CDR3 coding sequence is TGTGCCAGTAGTCTCCGGACAGGGCCGAACACTGAAGCTTTCTTT.

The rearrangement uses TRBV2 and TRBJ2-5; TRBD1 aligns across 9 bases. This CDR3 has 13 residues. Per the germline V gene, CDR1 is SNHLY and CDR2 is FYNNEI. The junction had 5 bases not matched to a gene; V was cut back by 7 bases and J by 5 bases. CDR3: CASTRTGVETQYF. The DNA of the CDR3 is TGTGCCAGCACCAGGACAGGGGTGGAGACCCAGTACTTC.

The genes are TRBV4-1 and TRBJ2-7; 11 bases agree with TRBD2. V was pared by 1 base and J by 2 bases, with 4 bases of the junction left unmatched. The length of the CDR3 is 16 residues. Germline assignment: CDR1 MGHRA and CDR2 YSYEKL. The CDR3 loop is CASSQGLAGTAYEQYF. The CDR3 DNA reads TGCGCCAGCAGCCAAGGACTAGCGGGAACCGCCTACGAGCAGTACTTC.

The rearrangement joins TRBV27 to TRBJ2-5; D is perhaps TRBD1 (6 bases). V was shortened by 3 bases and J by 4 bases, with 6 bases between the two germline ends. Germline assignment: CDR1 MNHEY and CDR2 SMNVEV (reference sequence). CDR3 length: 12 amino acids. Here the CDR3 DNA reads TGTGCCAGCAGTTTCAGGGGAGAGACCCAGTACTTC. It specifies CASSFRGETQYF.

By proportion, this clone is medium-sized. This chain connects TRBV5-6 to TRBJ2-5, with 7 positions matching TRBD2. This CDR3 comprises 14 residues. V was clipped by 0 bases and J by 5 bases; unmatched bases: 4. The germline CDR1 and CDR2 sequences are SGHDT and YYEEEE. This chain's CDR3 is CASSLAGGSETQYF. CDR3 bases: TGTGCCAGCAGCTTGGCGGGGGGTTCGGAGACCCAGTACTTC.

This clone appeared once. The chain employs TRBV30 and TRBJ1-1, with a weak D call TRBD1 (5 bases). V lost 0 bases and J lost 0, with 14 bases in between. This CDR3 has 16 amino acids. Germline CDR1 GTSNPN, CDR2 SVGIG (reference sequence). The DNA for the CDR3 is TGTGCCTGGAGTGTACGGCCAGGGCGAGTGAACACTGAAGCTTTCTTT. Translated: CAWSVRPGRVNTEAFF.

The chain combines TRBV27 with TRBJ2-7, with TRBD1 matching 9 bases. This CDR3 contains 15 residues. V shed 7 bases and J 3 bases; nucleotides not matched to a gene: 10. Germline V gene sequence: CDR1 MNHEY, CDR2 SMNVEV (reference sequence). The CDR3 sequence is CASTPRDRGGYEQYF. CDR3 DNA sequence: TGTGCCAGCACCCCACGCGACAGGGGGGGCTACGAGCAGTACTTC.

This chain connects TRBV2 to TRBJ2-3, with TRBD1 identical over 7 bases. V shed 5 bases and J 4 bases; nucleotides not matched to a gene: 6. Germline-derived CDR1 and CDR2 are SNHLY and FYNNEI. This CDR3 is built from 14 residues. The CDR3 bases are TGTGCCAGCAGTTTTATACAGGGGTCAGATACGCAGTATTTT. It is translated as CASSFIQGSDTQYF. Drawing the rest from reference TRBV2 and TRBJ2-3, the complete variable domain is EPEVTQTPSHQVTQMGQEVILRCVPISNHLYFYWYRQILGQKVEFLVSFYNNEISEKSEIFDDQFSVERPDGSNFTLKIRSTKLEDSAMYFCASSFIQGSDTQYFGPGTRLTVL.

This rearrangement joins TRBV6-5 to TRBJ1-1; no definite D call. Per the germline V gene, CDR1 is MNHEY and CDR2 is SVGAGI. The V end was cut by 7 bases, the J end by 6 bases, with 9 bases between. The CDR3 loop spans 11 amino acids. In DNA form, the CDR3 reads TGTGCCAGCACCCATGGGGCTGAAGCTTTCTTT. This codes for CASTHGAEAFF.

On this clone itself: Germline and junction disagree at one end, which may indicate a read error. The chain's CDR3 is CASSPPQRVGNSPLHF. For the CDR3, the DNA is TGTGCCAGCTCACCTCCCCAGAGGGTAGGAAATTCGCCCCTCCACTTT. The chain recombines TRBV18 with TRBJ1-6, with D unresolved. The CDR3 contains 16 residues. CDR1 KGHSH and CDR2 LQKENI come from the germline V gene.

The genes are TRBV7-2 and TRBJ1-5; 10 nucleotides match TRBD1. The germline V gene encodes CDR1 SGHTA and CDR2 FQGNSA. The J segment lost 4 bases and the V segment lost 3 bases, leaving 3 bases of the junction unmatched. There are 15 residues in the CDR3. CDR3 nucleotides: TGTGCCAGCAGCTTGGGACAGGGGCGGAATCAGCCCCAGCATTTT. It codes for CASSLGQGRNQPQHF.

The gene calls are TRBV2 and TRBJ2-7; D possibly corresponds to TRBD2 (6 bases). CDR3 length: 15 amino acids. V lost 1 base to trimming and J lost 3 bases, with 13 bases between them. Germline V gene sequence: CDR1 SNHLY, CDR2 FYNNEI. The CDR3 coding sequence is TGTGCCAGCAGTGAAGGGGGTAGCGGCAGCTACGAGCAGTACTTC. It specifies CASSEGGSGSYEQYF.